This T cell receptor (beta chain) is from a study of T cells in Graves' hyperthyroidism and ophthalmopathy. From RNA transcripts, TCR beta CDR3 regions were amplified. TCR CDR3 underwent first-round RT-PCR with the HTBI primer set. TCRdb re-derived calls from the multiplex PCR reads in MiXCR, one entry per CDR3 protein. The sample consists of about 360,000 distinct CDR3 sequences, approximately 13% of them appearing once. The CDR3 is 16 amino acids. V was clipped by 5 bases and J by 2 bases, with 18 bases between them. Germline lookup yields CDR1 SEHNR and CDR2 FQNEAQ (reference sequence). This clonotype was counted many times. Pregnant or lactating patients were excluded, as were those with uncontrolled infection or other autoimmune disease.

The sequence derives from a woman aged 18-35 years with Graves' hyperthyroidism. Sequencing input: blood. This chain connects TRBV7-9 to TRBJ2-5; the D gene is possibly TRBD1 (6 bases). The CDR3 reads CASSDYAGTFQETQYF. CDR3 DNA sequence: TGTGCCAGCAGCGACTATGCAGGGACATTTCAAGAGACCCAGTACTTC. Looking up the rest from reference TRBV7-9 and TRBJ2-5 gives the full variable domain: DTGVSQNPRHKITKRGQNVTFRCDPISEHNRLYWYRQTLGQGPEFLTYFQNEAQLEKSRLLSDRFSAERPKGSFSTLEIQRTEQGDSAMYLCASSDYAGTFQETQYFGPGTRLLVL.